These 13 T cell receptor beta chains came from one sample sequenced in a study of blood T cell repertoires in COVID-19. The table came from immunoSEQ multiplex PCR; TCRdb's copy has only in-frame clones and leaves some out. Here the sample spans about 380,000 clones, roughly 87% being singletons. The sequencing input was PBMCs or T cells enriched from blood (not recorded which). Receptors originate from a woman aged 25 to 39 who had recovered from COVID-19.

V is TRBV7-9 and J is TRBJ2-7; TRBD2 is a possible D gene (5 bases). The CDR3 consists of 15 residues. CDR1 and CDR2 from the germline V gene are SEHNR and FQNEAQ (reference sequence). V lost 3 bases and J lost 0, with 12 bases in between. CDR3 in DNA: TGTGCCAGCAGCTTCGGTGCTCGGGACTCCTACGAGCAGTACTTC. As protein: CASSFGARDSYEQYF.

The chain combines TRBV28 with TRBJ2-1, with TRBD1 identical over 8 bases. V shed 2 bases and J 0 bases; nucleotides not matched to a gene: 6. CDR3 size: 17 residues. CDR1 is MDHEN, CDR2 SYDVKM, per germline. The DNA of the CDR3 is TGTGCCAGCAGTTTACCCCGGACAGGGAGCTCCTACAATGAGCAGTTCTTC. Translation: CASSLPRTGSSYNEQFF.

This sequence joins TRBV7-6 and TRBJ1-1; 10 positions match TRBD1. With V trimmed by 4 bases and J by 5 bases, 7 bases remained unmatched. The CDR3 has 15 amino acids. Germline V gene data show CDR1 as SGHVS and CDR2 as FNYEAQ. The chain's CDR3 is CASSSRQGASTEAFF. CDR3 nucleotides: TGTGCCAGCAGCTCTCGACAGGGGGCGAGTACTGAAGCTTTCTTT.

This clone was detected only once. V usage is TRBV18 and J usage is TRBJ2-5, with 10 nucleotides matching TRBD2. The V segment lost 3 bases and the J segment 1 base; nucleotides outside the gene matches: 2. Germline V gene data show CDR1 as KGHSH and CDR2 as LQKENI. This CDR3 comprises 15 residues. The CDR3 spells CASSPRLAGQETQYF. The CDR3 DNA reads as TGTGCCAGCTCACCTCGACTAGCGGGCCAAGAGACCCAGTACTTC.

This chain connects TRBV5-1 to TRBJ1-3; a possible D gene is TRBD1 (5 bases). The V end lost 5 bases, the J end lost 3 bases, and 24 bases lay between the germline ends. CDR3 length: 18 residues. Germline values: CDR1 SGHRS, CDR2 YFSETQ. CDR3 loop: CASSNPLGGGDHGNTIYF. The CDR3, as DNA: TGCGCCAGCAGTAACCCTCTCGGCGGGGGAGACCATGGAAACACCATATATTTT.

This chain joins TRBV6-5 and TRBJ1-5; a weak D match, TRBD1 (6 bases). V dropped 6 bases and J dropped 7 bases, with 10 bases sitting between them. The length of the CDR3 is 12 residues. Germline V gives CDR1 MNHEY, CDR2 SVGAGI. The CDR3 here is CASRTGHQPQHF. The CDR3 bases are TGTGCCAGCAGGACAGGACACCAGCCCCAGCATTTT.

Details on this clone: A much larger clone differs by one base, so this may be a read error. Other DNA sequences in this sample translate to the same CDR3. The rearrangement uses TRBV11-2 and TRBJ1-2, with unresolved D. From germline, CDR1 is SGHAT and CDR2 FQNNGV. The CDR3 totals 14 residues. CDR3: CASSLRPLRDGYTF. For the CDR3, the DNA is TGTGCCAGCAGCCTCAGGCCCCTGAGAGATGGTTACACCTTC.

This chain links TRBV29-1 with TRBJ2-7, with no clear D. This CDR3 has 13 amino acids. Germline lookup yields CDR1 SQVTM and CDR2 ANQGSEA. V gave up 4 bases and J gave up 0 bases, with 10 bases separating them. CDR3 sequence: CSVVMENSYEQYF. The CDR3 nucleotides read TGCAGCGTTGTGATGGAGAACTCCTACGAGCAGTACTTC.

The chain employs TRBV2 and TRBJ2-7; 13 bases fit TRBD2. The CDR3 loop spans 15 amino acids. V gave up 7 bases and J gave up 1 base; unmatched junction bases: 4. Germline V gene data show CDR1 as SNHLY and CDR2 as FYNNEI. The chain's CDR3 is CASKKLAGGSYEQYF. The DNA for the CDR3 is TGTGCCAGCAAAAAACTAGCGGGAGGGTCCTACGAGCAGTACTTC. Combining the CDR3 with reference TRBV2 and TRBJ2-7 gives the whole variable domain EPEVTQTPSHQVTQMGQEVILRCVPISNHLYFYWYRQILGQKVEFLVSFYNNEISEKSEIFDDQFSVERPDGSNFTLKIRSTKLEDSAMYFCASKKLAGGSYEQYFGPGTRLTVT.

The gene calls are TRBV6-5 and TRBJ1-2; TRBD1 matches at 8 bases. Trimming cost V 5 bases and J 4 bases; bases outside gene matches: 6. Germline CDR1 is MNHEY and CDR2 is SVGAGI. The CDR3 is made up of 14 amino acids. CDR3 DNA sequence: TGTGCCAGCAGTAAGACAGGGGTAGGCTATGGCTACACCTTC. Residues: CASSKTGVGYGYTF.

The chain recombines TRBV27 with TRBJ2-1; TRBD1 is a possible D gene (5 bases). Trimming took off 3 bases at V and 6 bases at J, with 12 bases between the two ends. This CDR3 comprises 14 residues. CDR1 MNHEY and CDR2 SMNVEV come from the germline V gene (reference sequence). Written as DNA, the CDR3 is TGTGCCAGCAGTTTCTTGGGGCGCGGCAATGAGCAGTTCTTC. It codes for CASSFLGRGNEQFF.

The V and J genes are TRBV10-3 and TRBJ1-2, with a tentative D call TRBD1 (6 bases). Trimming took 0 bases from V and 7 from J, leaving 9 bases between them. The germline CDR1 and CDR2 sequences are ENHRY and SYGVKD. The CDR3 contains 13 residues. The CDR3 spells CAISESGGAGYTF. CDR3 nucleotide sequence: TGTGCCATCAGTGAGTCAGGGGGGGCTGGCTACACCTTC.

The chain employs TRBV9 and TRBJ1-4; 9 bases are shared with TRBD1. This CDR3 region has 16 residues. Germline V gene sequence: CDR1 SGDLS, CDR2 YYNGEE. V gave up 0 bases and J gave up 8 bases; unmatched junction bases: 8. Here the CDR3 reads CASSVAIGTGTEKLFF. The CDR3 bases are TGTGCCAGCAGCGTAGCAATCGGGACAGGGACGGAAAAACTGTTTTTT.